The 31 T cell receptor beta chains presented below share a single source sample, sequenced in a study of CD8+ T cells in alopecia areata (dated by TCRdb to the late 2010s). In light of the paper, this sample's time point label describes: around 28 days on oral tofacitinib. The treatment or condition label, read with the paper, signifies: oral pan-JAK inhibitor, 5-10 mg twice daily. Library preparation employed the immunoSEQ multiplex PCR assay. RNA was extracted from all samples and reverse transcribed into cDNA, which served as template for TCR sequencing. Drawn from immuneACCESS, this table holds only the in-frame rearrangements with V and J called that TCRdb kept. Clones are partly lost; checked studies trace under half to an unresolved V gene and leave the rest unexplained. The sample yields about 200,000 clones; approximately 56% were counted once. The top ten clonotypes cover 3% to 3.5% of the sample.

Sample: CD4+ T cells sorted from blood, taken at week 4, from a patient treated with tofacitinib. The receptors here all came from a human donor with alopecia areata.

This chain links TRBV29-1 with TRBJ2-3; 8 bases fit TRBD2. The CDR3 is made up of 13 amino acids. In germline, CDR1 is SQVTM, CDR2 ANQGSEA. The J segment lost 2 bases and the V segment lost 4 bases, leaving 2 bases of the junction unmatched. The chain's CDR3 is CSVAGGNTDTQYF. CDR3 DNA sequence: TGCAGCGTTGCGGGGGGGAACACAGATACGCAGTATTTT.

This rearrangement joins TRBV6-1 to TRBJ1-2; 9 bases line up with TRBD1. Unmatched junction bases numbered 2, after V lost 5 bases and J lost 4 bases. CDR1 and CDR2 (germline): MNHNS, SASEGT. The CDR3 covers 13 residues. CDR3 DNA sequence: TGTGCCAGCAGTCAGACAGGGGGCTATGGCTACACCTTC. Translating gives CASSQTGGYGYTF.

This clone was observed a handful of times. V usage is TRBV11-3 and J usage is TRBJ2-4; D not certain. Germline lookup yields CDR1 SGHNT and CDR2 YENEEA. This CDR3 contains 13 residues. Between the trimmed V and J ends, which lost 1 base and 9 bases, there was a span of 10 bases. CDR3 sequence: CASSLGDSGIQYF. In DNA, the CDR3 is TGTGCCAGCAGCTTAGGGGATTCGGGCATTCAGTACTTC.

The CDR3 coding sequence is TGCAGCGTTCGGAGGGACGACTCTGGAAACACCATATATTTT. Translating gives CSVRRDDSGNTIYF. The J gene is TRBJ1-3, the V gene TRBV29-1; a weak D match, TRBD1 (5 bases). V lost 5 bases and J lost 0, with 11 bases in between. The CDR3 totals 14 residues. CDR1 and CDR2 from the germline V gene are SQVTM and ANQGSEA. The entire variable domain, with the rest obtained from reference TRBV29-1 and TRBJ1-3, is as follows: SAVISQKPSRDICQRGTSLTIQCQVDSQVTMMFWYRQQPGQSLTLIATANQGSEATYESGFVIDKFPISRPNLTFSTLTVSNMSPEDSSIYLCSVRRDDSGNTIYFGEGSWLTVV.

This clone has more than one count but fewer than ten. The J gene is TRBJ2-7, the V gene TRBV29-1; the D call may be TRBD1 or TRBD2 (5 bases each). CDR3 length equals 14 residues. Germline-derived CDR1 and CDR2 are SQVTM and ANQGSEA. The V gene lost 7 bases and the J gene lost 2 bases, with 18 bases spanning the gap. The DNA for the CDR3 is TGCAGCGCTTCGGGACGCTTCACCACCTACGAGCAGTACTTC. This codes for CSASGRFTTYEQYF.

The genes are TRBV9 and TRBJ2-1, with D possibly being TRBD1 (5 bases). This CDR3 has 15 amino acids. V lost 4 bases, J lost 2 bases, and 13 bases lay in between. Germline V gives CDR1 SGDLS, CDR2 YYNGEE. The CDR3 coding sequence is TGTGCCAGCAGCCCCCGACAGACTGCCTACAATGAGCAGTTCTTC. This encodes CASSPRQTAYNEQFF.

The gene calls are TRBV7-9 and TRBJ2-7; D not resolved. CDR3 length: 12 residues. V was trimmed by 6 bases and J by 6 bases, leaving 12 bases between them. CDR1 SEHNR and CDR2 FQNEAQ come from the germline V gene (reference sequence). The CDR3 DNA is TGTGCCAGCAGTCGTAGGGCAGGCGAGCAGTACTTC. Its translation: CASSRRAGEQYF.

This clone came up many times. The chain employs TRBV5-1 and TRBJ1-3, with unresolved D. V was clipped by 1 base and J by 2 bases, with 7 bases between them. CDR1 and CDR2 from the germline V gene are SGHRS and YFSETQ. The CDR3 extends over 14 amino acids. CDR3 residues: CASSLSNPGNTIYF. The CDR3 DNA is TGCGCCAGCAGCTTGTCTAATCCTGGAAACACCATATATTTT.

The genes are TRBV5-1 and TRBJ2-7, with D tentatively TRBD1 (5 bases). The CDR3 sequence is 14 residues long. CDR1 and CDR2 from the germline V gene are SGHRS and YFSETQ. V dropped 0 bases and J dropped 0 bases, with 7 bases sitting between them. The DNA of the CDR3 is TGCGCCAGCAGCTTGGCAGACAGCTCCTACGAGCAGTACTTC. This codes for CASSLADSSYEQYF.

The rearrangement joins TRBV5-4 to TRBJ1-2; D remains unclear. The CDR3 contains 13 residues. Deletions cut 3 bases from V and 2 bases from J, with 8 bases between. Germline V CDR1 and CDR2: SGHNT, YYREEE (reference sequence). CDR3 residues: CASSSGPNYGYTF. The CDR3 DNA sequence: TGTGCCAGCAGCTCGGGCCCGAACTATGGCTACACCTTC.

The chain uses TRBV2 and TRBJ2-1, with TRBD2 matching 7 bases. The CDR3 has 15 residues. CDR1 is SNHLY, CDR2 FYNNEI, per germline. V lost 4 bases to trimming and J lost 0 bases; unmatched junction nucleotides: 3. CDR3 coding DNA: TGTGCCAGCAGTGGGGCTAGCGGCTCCTACAATGAGCAGTTCTTC. It translates to CASSGASGSYNEQFF.

The chain recombines TRBV30 with TRBJ1-1, with D tentatively TRBD1 (5 bases). This CDR3 comprises 15 residues. Trimming left V 0 bases short and J 5 bases short, with 16 bases between. CDR1 is GTSNPN, CDR2 SVGIG, per germline (reference sequence). CDR3 residues: CAWSVRDLRRTEAFF. In DNA form, the CDR3 reads TGTGCCTGGAGTGTAAGGGACCTGAGGCGGACTGAAGCTTTCTTT.

CDR3 nucleotides: TGTGCCAGCAGCGGGGAGAATAATTCACCCCTCCACTTT. Amino acids: CASSGENNSPLHF. The V call is TRBV9, the J call TRBJ1-6; no reliable D call. Per germline, CDR1 SGDLS and CDR2 YYNGEE. V was cut by 3 bases and J by 5 bases, with 6 bases left in between. The CDR3 sequence is 13 residues long.

This clone was recorded a few times. J is TRBJ1-2 and V is TRBV19, with 7 bases fitting TRBD1. This CDR3 is 12 amino acids long. CDR1 is LNHDA, CDR2 SQIVND, per germline (reference sequence). Germline trimming cut 4 bases from V and 5 bases from J; bases unmatched to any gene: 1. For the CDR3, the DNA is TGTGCCAGTAGTACACAGGGGTATGGCTACACCTTC. Translation: CASSTQGYGYTF.

This clone has a handful of counts. The chain links TRBV29-1 to TRBJ1-1; no clear D gene. Germline V gene lookup returns CDR1 SQVTM and CDR2 ANQGSEA. V dropped 3 bases and J dropped 2 bases, with 7 bases sitting between them. The CDR3 covers 12 residues. This CDR3 is CSVDWINTEAFF. The CDR3 bases are TGCAGCGTTGATTGGATAAACACTGAAGCTTTCTTT.

J is TRBJ2-7 and V is TRBV2; no firm D call. The ends were cut back, 6 bases at V and 3 bases at J, with 9 bases in the middle. This CDR3 region has 12 residues. The V gene's germline CDR1 is SNHLY and CDR2 FYNNEI. The CDR3 region is CASSAYSYEQYF. The CDR3 DNA is TGTGCCAGCAGCGCATACAGCTACGAGCAGTACTTC.

This clone showed up just a few times. V is TRBV10-3 and J is TRBJ2-7, with D tentatively TRBD1 or TRBD2 (5 bases each). This CDR3 comprises 11 residues. The germline CDR1 and CDR2 sequences are ENHRY and SYGVKD. V was trimmed by 6 bases and J by 6 bases, leaving 9 bases between them. CDR3 protein: CAIRGTGEQYF. For the CDR3, the DNA is TGTGCCATCAGAGGGACGGGCGAGCAGTACTTC.

This rearrangement joins TRBV9 to TRBJ1-1; maybe TRBD1 (5 bases). Trimming cost V 1 base and J 4 bases, with 11 bases left between them. CDR1 and CDR2 (germline): SGDLS, YYNGEE. CDR3 length: 14 residues. The CDR3 region has the DNA TGTGCCAGCAGCGTAAGGCCGGGGACCACTGAAGCTTTCTTT. Encoded protein: CASSVRPGTTEAFF. Drawing the rest from reference TRBV9 and TRBJ1-1, the complete variable domain is DSGVTQTPKHLITATGQRVTLRCSPRSGDLSVYWYQQSLDQGLQFLIQYYNGEERAKGNILERFSAQQFPDLHSELNLSSLELGDSALYFCASSVRPGTTEAFFGQGTRLTVV.

This clone was counted a few times. This chain joins TRBV29-1 and TRBJ2-5; D gene ambiguous. This CDR3 region has 12 residues. CDR1 and CDR2 from the germline V gene are SQVTM and ANQGSEA. Trimming took 1 base from V and 3 from J, leaving 6 bases between them. The CDR3 here is CSVEGKEETQYF. The CDR3 nucleotides read TGCAGCGTTGAAGGGAAGGAAGAGACCCAGTACTTC. Full variable domain (remainder filled in from reference TRBV29-1 and TRBJ2-5): SAVISQKPSRDICQRGTSLTIQCQVDSQVTMMFWYRQQPGQSLTLIATANQGSEATYESGFVIDKFPISRPNLTFSTLTVSNMSPEDSSIYLCSVEGKEETQYFGPGTRLLVL.

V gene TRBV6-5 combines with J gene TRBJ2-2, with D possibly being TRBD1 or TRBD2 (5 bases each). Germline CDR1 and CDR2: MNHEY and SVGAGI. Trimming removed 0 bases at V and 4 bases at J, with 12 bases between. The CDR3 contains 16 residues. CDR3 in amino acids: CASSYSPGRVTGELFF. In DNA form, the CDR3 reads TGTGCCAGCAGTTACTCGCCGGGGCGGGTCACCGGGGAGCTGTTTTTT.

The V call is TRBV5-1, the J call TRBJ2-2, with 7 bases lining up with TRBD1. CDR3 length: 15 amino acids. Germline CDR1 SGHRS, CDR2 YFSETQ. V lost 4 bases, J lost 4 bases, and 7 bases stayed unmatched. The DNA for the CDR3 is TGCGCCAGCAGCCCCTCGACAGGGCCCACCGGGGAGCTGTTTTTT. Amino acids: CASSPSTGPTGELFF.

The CDR3 DNA reads as TGTGCCAGCAGCTTGACATCGAATGCGGGGAACTATGGCTACACCTTC. Protein product: CASSLTSNAGNYGYTF. V and J are TRBV5-6 and TRBJ1-2; no firm D call. Trimming left V 1 base short and J 2 bases short, with 15 bases between. This CDR3 comprises 16 residues. Germline CDR1 SGHDT, CDR2 YYEEEE.

The chain has TRBV27 and TRBJ1-5; no clear D gene. The CDR3 loop spans 15 amino acids. V was clipped by 5 bases and J by 2 bases, with 13 bases between them. Germline CDR1 reads MNHEY; CDR2 reads SMNVEV (reference sequence). The CDR3 DNA reads TGTGCCAGCAGTCCCGGGTGGGGAGGCAATCAGCCCCAGCATTTT. It is translated as CASSPGWGGNQPQHF.

This CDR3 is CAWSGTPLPPLHF. Written as DNA, the CDR3 is TGTGCCTGGAGTGGGACCCCGTTGCCACCCCTCCACTTT. V and J are TRBV30 and TRBJ1-6; D is uncertain. Germline V gene data show CDR1 as GTSNPN and CDR2 as SVGIG (reference sequence). The CDR3 has 13 amino acids. Trimming removed 1 base from V and 11 bases from J, with 12 bases in between.

This clone was picked up one time. The gene calls are TRBV5-1 and TRBJ1-5, with a weak D call TRBD1 (5 bases). In germline, CDR1 is SGHRS, CDR2 YFSETQ. Trimming removed 1 base from V and 6 bases from J, with 17 bases in between. This CDR3 has 16 amino acids. This CDR3 is CASSLSVGDGIQPQHF. The DNA of the CDR3 is TGCGCCAGCAGCTTGAGTGTCGGGGACGGTATTCAGCCCCAGCATTTT.

The V and J genes are TRBV29-1 and TRBJ2-1, with a weak D call TRBD1 (6 bases). Germline V gene lookup returns CDR1 SQVTM and CDR2 ANQGSEA. The CDR3 covers 12 residues. Trimming removed 7 bases at V and 3 bases at J, with 10 bases between. For the CDR3, the DNA is TGCAGCGCCGTACAGGGCTACAATGAGCAGTTCTTC. This gives the protein CSAVQGYNEQFF.

The V and J genes are TRBV20-1 and TRBJ1-2; D unclear. V lost 4 bases, J lost 3 bases, and 6 bases lay in between. CDR1 is DFQATT and CDR2 is SNEGSKA in the germline V gene (reference sequence). The CDR3 runs to 11 residues. CDR3 protein: CSATTDYGYTF. The CDR3 DNA is TGCAGTGCTACGACCGACTATGGCTACACCTTC.

This clone has a handful of counts. This sequence joins TRBV30 and TRBJ2-1; D not certain. The V gene lost 0 bases and the J gene lost 1 base, with 10 bases spanning the gap. CDR1 and CDR2 from the germline V gene are GTSNPN and SVGIG (reference sequence). The CDR3 consists of 15 residues. CDR3 region: CAWSVGTTSYNEQFF. CDR3 DNA: TGTGCCTGGAGTGTAGGAACCACTTCCTACAATGAGCAGTTCTTC.

V is TRBV14 and J is TRBJ2-1; D possibly uses TRBD1 or TRBD2 (5 bases each). The CDR3 spans 14 residues. V was cut by 4 bases and J by 3 bases, with 10 bases left in between. The germline gives CDR1 SGHDN, CDR2 FVKESK. CDR3 protein: CASSLGRYYNEQFF. The CDR3 DNA reads TGTGCCAGCAGCCTGGGACGTTACTACAATGAGCAGTTCTTC.

This sequence joins TRBV27 and TRBJ2-5; no definite D call. The germline CDR1 and CDR2 sequences are MNHEY and SMNVEV (reference sequence). This CDR3 is 14 amino acids long. Trimming took 4 bases from V and 2 from J, leaving 11 bases between them. CDR3 amino acids: CASSSLDGQETQYF. The CDR3 DNA is TGTGCCAGCAGTTCACTTGACGGTCAAGAGACCCAGTACTTC.

The chain combines TRBV29-1 with TRBJ2-2; 7 nucleotides match TRBD1. This CDR3 has 14 amino acids. Losses at the gene ends were 3 bases for V and 7 bases for J; bases not matched to a gene: 8. Germline CDR1 reads SQVTM; CDR2 reads ANQGSEA. CDR3 protein: CSVEAPGGLGELFF. The CDR3 DNA is TGCAGCGTTGAGGCCCCAGGGGGTCTCGGGGAGCTGTTTTTT.